The 23 T cell receptor beta chains listed next were all sequenced from one sample in a study of T cell responses to AZD1222 COVID-19 vaccine. Method: immunoSEQ multiplex PCR; TCRdb's copy keeps in-frame clones and lacks some. The data show approximately 170,000 clones, 80% to 95% seen once. The input for sequencing was peripheral blood, taken on day 0 of AZD1222 vaccination. The receptors stem from an adult in good health.

The CDR3 sequence: CASSRREGGTEAFF. CDR3 in DNA: TGTGCCAGCTCACGCAGGGAGGGGGGCACTGAAGCTTTCTTT. V usage is TRBV18 and J usage is TRBJ1-1; a possible D gene is TRBD1 (6 bases). CDR1 and CDR2 (germline): KGHSH, LQKENI. The CDR3 sequence is 14 residues long. V was pared by 4 bases and J by 4 bases, with 13 bases between.

This clone appeared once. Other DNA sequences within the sample encode an identical CDR3. The V gene is TRBV7-9, the J gene TRBJ1-5; the D is unclear. The CDR3 length is 14 residues. Germline-derived CDR1 and CDR2 are SEHNR and FQNEAQ (reference sequence). V was pared by 1 base and J by 2 bases, with 6 bases between. The CDR3 DNA follows: TGTGCCAGCAGCTTAGGGGTAGGCAATCAGCCCCAGCATTTT. It specifies CASSLGVGNQPQHF.

V gene TRBV7-6 combines with J gene TRBJ1-4; 7 nucleotides match TRBD1. CDR1 and CDR2 from the germline V gene are SGHVS and FNYEAQ. V shed 5 bases, J shed 4 bases, and the junction held 7 bases outside the gene matches. The CDR3 is made up of 15 amino acids. The CDR3 sequence: CASSPRQGYNEKLFF. CDR3 bases: TGTGCCAGCAGCCCCCGACAGGGTTATAATGAAAAACTGTTTTTT.

This clone has only one observation. The chain combines TRBV7-2 with TRBJ2-6; no clear D gene. CDR1 is SGHTA and CDR2 is FQGNSA in the germline V gene. V was shortened by 5 bases and J by 3 bases, with 17 bases between the two germline ends. This CDR3 spans 17 amino acids. CDR3 coding DNA: TGTGCCAGCAGCGACGGTGCCCGGGCTGATGGGGCCAACGTCCTGACTTTC. Its protein product is CASSDGARADGANVLTF.

This sequence joins TRBV25-1 and TRBJ2-5; weak D call: TRBD2 (7 bases). V was pared by 1 base and J by 2 bases, with 14 bases between. This CDR3 has 16 amino acids. The germline gives CDR1 MGHDK, CDR2 SYGVNS. The CDR3 region has the DNA TGTGCCAGCAGTGAATGGGGGGGCGGACTACAAGAGACCCAGTACTTC. It encodes CASSEWGGGLQETQYF.

The J gene is TRBJ2-7, the V gene TRBV29-1; perhaps TRBD2 as D (6 bases). V lost 6 bases, J lost 8 bases, and 17 bases lay in between. This CDR3 is 12 amino acids long. Per germline, CDR1 SQVTM and CDR2 ANQGSEA. In DNA form, the CDR3 reads TGCAGCGTCTCCCGCGGGATCGAAAAGCAGTACTTC. This sequence encodes CSVSRGIEKQYF.

The gene calls are TRBV3-1 (or the pseudogene TRBV3-2) and TRBJ2-5; no definite D call. In germline, CDR1 is LGHDT, CDR2 YNNKEL (reference sequence). The germline V and J ends were trimmed by 0 bases and 0 bases, with 17 bases remaining between them. The CDR3 runs 18 residues. CDR3 residues: CASSQETILGYDQETQYF. CDR3 DNA: TGTGCCAGCAGCCAAGAAACCATACTCGGATACGACCAAGAGACCCAGTACTTC.

This chain connects TRBV12-3 or TRBV12-4 to TRBJ1-1; maybe TRBD1 (5 bases). Trimming took 1 base from V and 9 from J, leaving 12 bases between them. This CDR3 has 13 residues. CDR3 coding DNA: TGTGCCAGCAGTTTAGTCAGGGAGGGGAAAGCTTTCTTT. Translated, it gives CASSLVREGKAFF.

Concerning this clone itself: The missing conserved phenylalanine or tryptophan at the end of this CDR3 makes a read error likely. The DNA is omitted, as the CDR3 cannot be located on it reliably, and the CDR3 follows TCRdb's listing. The chain couples TRBV4-1 to TRBJ1-1; the table assigns TRBD1, which was not confirmed against the DNA. The CDR3 sequence runs 15 residues, both termini included. Germline V gene sequence: CDR1 MGHRA, CDR2 YSYEKL. The CDR3: CASSQDPTGGYQLIL.

The genes are TRBV5-1 and TRBJ2-1; TRBD2 matches 14 bases. V shed 4 bases and J 9 bases; nucleotides not matched to a gene: 9. The germline CDR1 and CDR2 sequences are SGHRS and YFSETQ. The CDR3 runs 16 residues. The CDR3 sequence: CASSPEGLAGVSEQFF. For the CDR3, the DNA is TGCGCCAGCAGCCCGGAGGGACTAGCGGGAGTTTCTGAGCAGTTCTTC.

This rearrangement joins TRBV5-1 to TRBJ1-1; the D gene is possibly TRBD1 (5 bases). With 5 bases removed from V and 5 bases from J, the gap between germline ends came to 16 bases. The CDR3 consists of 14 residues. In germline, CDR1 is SGHRS, CDR2 YFSETQ. The CDR3 loop is CASRPKPGQTEAFF. DNA for the CDR3: TGCGCCAGCAGACCTAAGCCAGGGCAAACTGAAGCTTTCTTT.

CDR3 amino acids: CASSLQVGAYEQYF. In DNA, the CDR3 is TGTGCCAGCAGCCTACAAGTCGGAGCCTACGAGCAGTACTTC. The rearrangement joins TRBV3-1 (or the pseudogene TRBV3-2) to TRBJ2-7; D is undetermined. CDR3 length: 14 residues. The germline V gene encodes CDR1 LGHDT and CDR2 YNNKEL (reference sequence). V dropped 4 bases and J dropped 2 bases, with 12 bases sitting between them.

This clone appeared a single time. V gene TRBV11-2 combines with J gene TRBJ2-1; D gene uncertain. Germline CDR1 reads SGHAT; CDR2 reads FQNNGV. This CDR3 has 15 residues. V was shortened by 4 bases and J by 3 bases, with 13 bases between the two germline ends. For the CDR3, the DNA is TGTGCCAGCAGCTCCAGCCGGAGTTACTACAATGAGCAGTTCTTC. Translating it yields CASSSSRSYYNEQFF.

The CDR3 is CASSDGGHGNTIYF. Written as DNA, the CDR3 is TGTGCCAGCAGCGACGGGGGGCATGGAAACACCATATATTTT. The chain has TRBV9 and TRBJ1-3, with D perhaps TRBD1 (6 bases). The germline gives CDR1 SGDLS, CDR2 YYNGEE. Trimming cost V 3 bases and J 3 bases, with 10 bases left between them. The CDR3 extends over 14 amino acids.

The chain employs TRBV20-1 and TRBJ2-5; 7 bases match TRBD1. The junction had 2 bases not matched to a gene; V was cut back by 4 bases and J by 9 bases. This CDR3 spans 10 amino acids. Per the germline V gene, CDR1 is DFQATT and CDR2 is SNEGSKA (reference sequence). CDR3 nucleotide sequence: TGCAGTGCTATCGACAGGGCCCAGTACTTC. It is translated as CSAIDRAQYF.

The rearrangement joins TRBV6-2 or TRBV6-3 to TRBJ1-1, with D possibly being TRBD1 (5 bases). Trimming cost V 1 base and J 1 base, with 19 bases left between them. Germline V CDR1 and CDR2: MNHEY, SVGEGT. The CDR3 spans 18 residues. CDR3 sequence (DNA): TGTGCCAGCAGTTACTTCCAGGGAGGAGTAGTTTGGAACACTGAAGCTTTCTTT. This gives the protein CASSYFQGGVVWNTEAFF.

The chain joins TRBV2 to TRBJ2-5, with D perhaps assigned TRBD1 or TRBD2 (5 bases each). CDR1 SNHLY and CDR2 FYNNEI come from the germline V gene. The CDR3 spans 15 residues. Trimming removed 1 base at V and 5 bases at J, with 14 bases between. The CDR3 DNA reads TGTGCCAGCAGTGAAGGCAGGGAGCCGGGTGAGACCCAGTACTTC. Protein product: CASSEGREPGETQYF.

The chain joins TRBV5-4 to TRBJ1-2; 8 positions match TRBD1. This CDR3 is built from 15 residues. Trimming cost V 4 bases and J 4 bases; bases outside gene matches: 9. Germline CDR1 and CDR2: SGHNT and YYREEE (reference sequence). The CDR3 region is CASSQRDRTFYGYTF. The CDR3 bases are TGTGCCAGCAGCCAGCGGGACAGGACATTCTATGGCTACACCTTC.

This clone was seen just once. The genes are TRBV10-3 and TRBJ1-6; D might be TRBD1 (6 bases). Trimming took off 4 bases at V and 7 bases at J, with 8 bases between the two ends. CDR1 is ENHRY and CDR2 is SYGVKD in the germline V gene. CDR3 size: 13 residues. As DNA, the CDR3 is TGTGCCATCAGTGGGACAGAAAATTCACCCCTCCACTTT. It specifies CAISGTENSPLHF.

The rearrangement joins TRBV7-2 to TRBJ1-2; D gene unclear. CDR1 is SGHTA and CDR2 is FQGNSA in the germline V gene. The CDR3 runs to 14 residues. Between the trimmed V and J ends, which lost 0 bases and 7 bases, there was a span of 12 bases. Here the CDR3 reads CASSLAQQSGGYTF. In DNA form, the CDR3 reads TGTGCCAGCAGCTTAGCACAGCAAAGTGGTGGCTACACCTTC.

This chain links TRBV3-1 (or the pseudogene TRBV3-2) with TRBJ1-2, with 7 nucleotides matching TRBD1. The germline gives CDR1 LGHDT, CDR2 YNNKEL (reference sequence). The J segment lost 4 bases and the V segment lost 8 bases, leaving 10 bases of the junction unmatched. The CDR3 is 14 residues long. CDR3 sequence (DNA): TGTGCCAGCTCTCGGGGGACAGAAGTCTATGGCTACACCTTC. Its translation: CASSRGTEVYGYTF.

This sequence joins TRBV10-3 and TRBJ2-7; 7 positions agree with TRBD1. Germline assignment: CDR1 ENHRY and CDR2 SYGVKD. CDR3 length: 13 residues. V lost 3 bases to trimming and J lost 4 bases; unmatched junction nucleotides: 3. CDR3 bases: TGTGCCATCAGTGACACGACAGGGTACGAGCAGTACTTC. It is translated as CAISDTTGYEQYF.

The rearrangement links TRBV12-3 or TRBV12-4 to TRBJ2-1; D not resolved. This CDR3 has 11 residues. With 6 bases removed from V and 10 bases from J, the gap between germline ends came to 10 bases. CDR3 bases: TGTGCCAGCAGCCGCACAGAGGAGCAGTTCTTC. Its protein product is CASSRTEEQFF.